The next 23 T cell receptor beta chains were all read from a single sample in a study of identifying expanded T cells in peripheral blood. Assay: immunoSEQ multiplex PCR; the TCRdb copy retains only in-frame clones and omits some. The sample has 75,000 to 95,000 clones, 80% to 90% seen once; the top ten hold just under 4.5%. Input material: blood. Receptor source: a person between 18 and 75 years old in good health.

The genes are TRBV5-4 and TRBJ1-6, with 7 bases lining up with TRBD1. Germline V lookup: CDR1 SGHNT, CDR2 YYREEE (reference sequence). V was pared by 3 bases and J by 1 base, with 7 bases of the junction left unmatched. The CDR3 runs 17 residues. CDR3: CASSSRQGGSYNSPLHF. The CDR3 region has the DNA TGTGCCAGCAGCTCCAGACAGGGAGGATCCTATAATTCACCCCTCCACTTT.

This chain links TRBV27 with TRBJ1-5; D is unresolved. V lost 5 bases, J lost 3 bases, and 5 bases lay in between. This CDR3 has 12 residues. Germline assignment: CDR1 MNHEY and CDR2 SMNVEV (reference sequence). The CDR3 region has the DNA TGTGCCAGCAGTCTCCCCAATCAGCCCCAGCATTTT. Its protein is CASSLPNQPQHF.

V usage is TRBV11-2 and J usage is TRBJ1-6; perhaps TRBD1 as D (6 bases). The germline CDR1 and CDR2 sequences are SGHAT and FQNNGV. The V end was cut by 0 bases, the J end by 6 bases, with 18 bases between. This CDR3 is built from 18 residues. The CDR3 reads CASSLDRGRGGGNSPLHF. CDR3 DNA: TGTGCCAGCAGCTTAGACAGGGGCCGGGGGGGAGGTAATTCACCCCTCCACTTT.

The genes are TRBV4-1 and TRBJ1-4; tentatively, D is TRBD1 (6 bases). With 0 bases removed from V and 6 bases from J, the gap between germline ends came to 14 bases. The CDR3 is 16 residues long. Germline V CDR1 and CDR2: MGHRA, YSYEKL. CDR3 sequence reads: CASSQDPNRAYEKLFF. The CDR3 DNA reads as TGCGCCAGCAGCCAAGACCCTAACAGGGCTTATGAAAAACTGTTTTTT.

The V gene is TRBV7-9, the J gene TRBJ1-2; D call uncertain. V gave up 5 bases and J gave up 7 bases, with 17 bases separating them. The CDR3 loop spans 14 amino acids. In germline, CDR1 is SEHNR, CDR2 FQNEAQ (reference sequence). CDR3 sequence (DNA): TGTGCCAGCAGCCCGCGGGGAGCGAGAGGTGGCTACACCTTC. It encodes CASSPRGARGGYTF. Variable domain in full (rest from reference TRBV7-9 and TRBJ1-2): DTGVSQNPRHKITKRGQNVTFRCDPISEHNRLYWYRQTLGQGPEFLTYFQNEAQLEKSRLLSDRFSAERPKGSFSTLEIQRTEQGDSAMYLCASSPRGARGGYTFGSGTRLTVV.

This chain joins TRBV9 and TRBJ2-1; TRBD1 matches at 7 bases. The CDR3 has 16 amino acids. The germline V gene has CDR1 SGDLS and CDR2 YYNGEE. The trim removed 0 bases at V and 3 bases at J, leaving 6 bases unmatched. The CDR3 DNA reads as TGTGCCAGCAGCGTAGGGGTTGGGACAGTCTACAATGAGCAGTTCTTC. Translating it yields CASSVGVGTVYNEQFF. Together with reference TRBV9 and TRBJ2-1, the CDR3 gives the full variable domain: DSGVTQTPKHLITATGQRVTLRCSPRSGDLSVYWYQQSLDQGLQFLIQYYNGEERAKGNILERFSAQQFPDLHSELNLSSLELGDSALYFCASSVGVGTVYNEQFFGPGTRLTVL.

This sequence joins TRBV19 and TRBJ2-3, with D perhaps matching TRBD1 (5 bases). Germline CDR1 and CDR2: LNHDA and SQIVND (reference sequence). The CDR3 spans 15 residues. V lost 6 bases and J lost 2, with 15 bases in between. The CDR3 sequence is CASRVEVGVTDTQYF. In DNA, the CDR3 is TGTGCCAGTAGAGTCGAGGTAGGGGTCACAGATACGCAGTATTTT.

The CDR3 is CASSLEGPRGSLYEQFF. The CDR3 DNA reads as TGTGCCAGCAGCTTGGAGGGGCCCCGGGGGAGTCTATATGAGCAGTTCTTC. V is TRBV5-6 and J is TRBJ2-1; the D gene is possibly TRBD2 (6 bases). CDR1 is SGHDT, CDR2 YYEEEE, per germline. The CDR3 runs to 17 residues. With 0 bases removed from V and 8 bases from J, the gap between germline ends came to 21 bases.

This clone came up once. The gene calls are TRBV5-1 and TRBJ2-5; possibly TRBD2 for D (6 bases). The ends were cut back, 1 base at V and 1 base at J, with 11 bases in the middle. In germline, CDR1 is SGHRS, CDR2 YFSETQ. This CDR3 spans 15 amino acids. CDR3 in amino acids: CASSLSVGGQETQYF. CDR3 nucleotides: TGCGCCAGCAGCTTGTCGGTGGGGGGCCAAGAGACCCAGTACTTC.

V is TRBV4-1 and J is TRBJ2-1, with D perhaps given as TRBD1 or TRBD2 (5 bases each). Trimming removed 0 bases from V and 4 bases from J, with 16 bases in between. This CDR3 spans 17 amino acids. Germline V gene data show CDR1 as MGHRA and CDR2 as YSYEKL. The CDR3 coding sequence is TGCGCCAGCAGCCAAGACCCTCGGGGCTCTCGGTACAATGAGCAGTTCTTC. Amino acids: CASSQDPRGSRYNEQFF.

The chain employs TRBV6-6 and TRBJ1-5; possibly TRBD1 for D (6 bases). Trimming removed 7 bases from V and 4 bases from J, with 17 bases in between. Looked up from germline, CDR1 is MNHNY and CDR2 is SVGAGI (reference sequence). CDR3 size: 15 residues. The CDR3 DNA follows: TGTGCCAGCACCTTAGGCAGGGGTGATAATCAGCCCCAGCATTTT. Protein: CASTLGRGDNQPQHF.

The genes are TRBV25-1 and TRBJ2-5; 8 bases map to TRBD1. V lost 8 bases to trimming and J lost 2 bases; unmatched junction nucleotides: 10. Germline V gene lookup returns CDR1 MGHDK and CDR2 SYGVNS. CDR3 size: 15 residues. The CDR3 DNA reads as TGTGCCAGCGCAAAAATTACAGGGGGGCAAGAGACCCAGTACTTC. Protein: CASAKITGGQETQYF.

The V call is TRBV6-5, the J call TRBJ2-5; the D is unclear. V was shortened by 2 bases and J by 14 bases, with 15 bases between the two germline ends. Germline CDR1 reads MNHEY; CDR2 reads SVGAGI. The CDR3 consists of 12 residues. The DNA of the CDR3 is TGTGCCAGCAGTTACGACCTCCGGACCGTTTACTTC. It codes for CASSYDLRTVYF.

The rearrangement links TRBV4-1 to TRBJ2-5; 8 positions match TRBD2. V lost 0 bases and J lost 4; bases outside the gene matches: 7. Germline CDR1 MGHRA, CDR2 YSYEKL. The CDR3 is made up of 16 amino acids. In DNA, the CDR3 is TGCGCCAGCAGCCAAGATGTCGGGGGGGCCGGAGAGACCCAGTACTTC. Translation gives CASSQDVGGAGETQYF.

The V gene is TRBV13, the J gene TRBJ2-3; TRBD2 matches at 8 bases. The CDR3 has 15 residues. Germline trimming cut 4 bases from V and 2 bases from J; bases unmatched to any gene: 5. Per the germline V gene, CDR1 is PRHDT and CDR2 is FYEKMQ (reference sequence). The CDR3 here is CASSSGGGTTDTQYF. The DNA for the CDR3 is TGTGCCAGCAGCTCTGGCGGGGGGACCACAGATACGCAGTATTTT.

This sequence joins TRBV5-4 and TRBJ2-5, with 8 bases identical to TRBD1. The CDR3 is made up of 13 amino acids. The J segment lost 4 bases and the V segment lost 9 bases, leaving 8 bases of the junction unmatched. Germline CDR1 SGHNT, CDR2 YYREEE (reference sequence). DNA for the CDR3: TGTGCCACCTCGACAGGGGATGGAGAGACCCAGTACTTC. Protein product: CATSTGDGETQYF. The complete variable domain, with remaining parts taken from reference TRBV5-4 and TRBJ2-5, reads ETGVTQSPTHLIKTRGQQVTLRCSSQSGHNTVSWYQQALGQGPQFIFQYYREEENGRGNFPPRFSGLQFPNYSSELNVNALELDDSALYLCATSTGDGETQYFGPGTRLLVL.

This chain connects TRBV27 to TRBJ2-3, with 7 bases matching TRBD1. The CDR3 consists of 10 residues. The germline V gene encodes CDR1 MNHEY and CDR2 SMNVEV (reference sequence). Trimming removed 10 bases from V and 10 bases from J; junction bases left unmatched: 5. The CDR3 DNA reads TGTGCCACCGGGACAGTTCCGCAGTATTTT. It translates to CATGTVPQYF.

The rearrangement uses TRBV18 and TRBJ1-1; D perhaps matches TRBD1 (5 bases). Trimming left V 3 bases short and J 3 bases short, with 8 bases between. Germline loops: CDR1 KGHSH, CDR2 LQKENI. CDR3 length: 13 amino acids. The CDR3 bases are TGTGCCAGCTCACCCCAGGGAGACACTGAAGCTTTCTTT. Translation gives CASSPQGDTEAFF.

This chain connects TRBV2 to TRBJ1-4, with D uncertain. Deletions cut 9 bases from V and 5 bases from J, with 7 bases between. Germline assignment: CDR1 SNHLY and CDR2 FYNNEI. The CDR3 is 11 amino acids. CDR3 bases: TGTGCCAGTAACACAAATGAAAAACTGTTTTTT. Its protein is CASNTNEKLFF.

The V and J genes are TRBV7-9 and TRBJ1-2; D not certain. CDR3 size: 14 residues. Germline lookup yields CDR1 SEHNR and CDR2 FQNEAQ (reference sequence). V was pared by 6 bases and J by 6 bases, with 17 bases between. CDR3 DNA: TGTGCCAGCAGACCCGCCGGGTCCGGGGATGGCTACACCTTC. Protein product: CASRPAGSGDGYTF.

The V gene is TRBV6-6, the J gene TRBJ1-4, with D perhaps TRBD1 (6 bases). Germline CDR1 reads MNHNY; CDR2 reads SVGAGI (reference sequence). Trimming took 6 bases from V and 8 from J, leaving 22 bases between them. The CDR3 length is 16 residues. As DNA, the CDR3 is TGTGCCAGCAGACCTGAGATACAGGGAATCCGGGAAAAACTGTTTTTT. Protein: CASRPEIQGIREKLFF.

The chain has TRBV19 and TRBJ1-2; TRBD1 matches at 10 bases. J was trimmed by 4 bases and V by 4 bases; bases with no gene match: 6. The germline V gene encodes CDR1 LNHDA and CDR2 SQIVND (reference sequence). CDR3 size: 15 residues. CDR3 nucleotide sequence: TGTGCCAGTAGTAAGACCGGGACAGGGGCCTATGGCTACACCTTC. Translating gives CASSKTGTGAYGYTF.

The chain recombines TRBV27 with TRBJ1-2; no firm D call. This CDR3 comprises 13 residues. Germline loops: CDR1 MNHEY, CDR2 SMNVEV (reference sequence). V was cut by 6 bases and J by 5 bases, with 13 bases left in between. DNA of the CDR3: TGTGCCAGCAGACAGACCCTGAATTATGGCTACACCTTC. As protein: CASRQTLNYGYTF.